Below are 32 T cell receptor beta chains sequenced from a single sample in a study of blood T cell repertoires in COVID-19. TCRdb's table, derived via immunoSEQ multiplex PCR, lists solely in-frame clones and lacks some. Among under 150,000 clones listed, around 81% were seen once. The sequencing input was peripheral blood. All receptors come from a human donor in a cohort sampled during active COVID-19.

This clone showed up just a few times. The chain is built from TRBV19 and TRBJ2-2; D possibly corresponds to TRBD1 (5 bases). The CDR3 runs 14 residues. V gave up 5 bases and J gave up 2 bases, with 9 bases separating them. CDR1 LNHDA and CDR2 SQIVND come from the germline V gene (reference sequence). CDR3 nucleotide sequence: TGTGCCAGTAGTGTGACAGTAAACACCGGGGAGCTGTTTTTT. This gives the protein CASSVTVNTGELFF. The entire variable domain, with the rest obtained from reference TRBV19 and TRBJ2-2, is as follows: DGGITQSPKYLFRKEGQNVTLSCEQNLNHDAMYWYRQDPGQGLRLIYYSQIVNDFQKGDIAEGYSVSREKKESFPLTVTSAQKNPTAFYLCASSVTVNTGELFFGEGSRLTVL.

This rearrangement joins TRBV6-5 to TRBJ1-2; tentative D call: TRBD1 (6 bases). Germline CDR1 and CDR2: MNHEY and SVGAGI. This CDR3 has 14 amino acids. V was cut by 8 bases and J by 0 bases, with 13 bases left in between. The DNA for the CDR3 is TGTGCCAGCTCCGGGACATTGGCTAACTATGGCTACACCTTC. This gives the protein CASSGTLANYGYTF.

The chain is built from TRBV28 and TRBJ1-2; 8 bases line up with TRBD1. The trim removed 6 bases at V and 4 bases at J, leaving 7 bases unmatched. Germline values: CDR1 MDHEN, CDR2 SYDVKM. The CDR3 extends over 14 amino acids. CDR3 nucleotides: TGTGCCAGCAGCTCAGGGGGCGCTGGCTATGGCTACACCTTC. Its protein is CASSSGGAGYGYTF.

This clone was picked up one time. The chain carries TRBV10-3 and TRBJ2-3, with D possibly TRBD1 on 5 matching bases. This CDR3 is built from 12 residues. CDR1 and CDR2 from the germline V gene are ENHRY and SYGVKD. V was pared by 6 bases and J by 2 bases, with 6 bases between. The CDR3 region has the DNA TGTGCCATCAGGACAGTCACAGATACGCAGTATTTT. This sequence encodes CAIRTVTDTQYF.

The chain uses TRBV5-1 and TRBJ2-7, with 7 bases fitting TRBD1. V was pared by 1 base and J by 2 bases, with 6 bases of the junction left unmatched. The CDR3 has 15 residues. CDR1 is SGHRS and CDR2 is YFSETQ in the germline V gene. CDR3 protein: CASSLTYRGTYEQYF. CDR3 nucleotides: TGCGCCAGCAGCTTGACCTACAGGGGCACCTACGAGCAGTACTTC.

The chain uses TRBV5-8 and TRBJ2-1; no clear D. Germline-derived CDR1 and CDR2 are SGHTS and YDEGEE. The CDR3 spans 11 residues. Between the trimmed V and J ends, which lost 4 bases and 8 bases, there was a span of 7 bases. The DNA of the CDR3 is TGTGCCAGCAGCCGGGTGGATGAGCAGTTCTTC. It encodes CASSRVDEQFF.

This clone came up a few times. The chain couples TRBV5-1 to TRBJ1-1, with TRBD1 matching over 9 bases. The germline gives CDR1 SGHRS, CDR2 YFSETQ. CDR3 length: 16 amino acids. Germline trimming cut 2 bases from V and 3 bases from J; bases unmatched to any gene: 8. This CDR3 reads CASSFGQGYQDTEAFF. The DNA for the CDR3 is TGCGCCAGCAGCTTCGGACAGGGGTATCAGGACACTGAAGCTTTCTTT.

Note on this clone: An end of the junction does not agree with germline; a read error may underlie this. The V gene is TRBV19, the J gene TRBJ1-4, with D uncertain. The CDR3 totals 14 residues. The germline V gene encodes CDR1 LNHDA and CDR2 SQIVND (reference sequence). The CDR3 sequence is CASSIDQNNEELFF. Written as DNA, the CDR3 is TGTGCCAGTAGTATAGATCAGAATAATGAAGAACTGTTTTTT.

This rearrangement joins TRBV7-8 to TRBJ1-2, with 8 bases fitting TRBD1. The germline CDR1 and CDR2 sequences are SGHVS and FQNEAQ. Losses at the gene ends were 0 bases for V and 7 bases for J; bases not matched to a gene: 4. This CDR3 spans 14 amino acids. CDR3 region: CASSLATGGGGYTF. CDR3 DNA sequence: TGTGCCAGCAGCTTAGCAACAGGGGGTGGTGGCTACACCTTC.

The chain employs TRBV10-2 and TRBJ2-7; TRBD1 matches at 9 bases. The CDR3 length is 16 residues. Germline assignment: CDR1 WSHSY and CDR2 SAAADI. With V trimmed by 3 bases and J by 3 bases, 9 bases remained unmatched. CDR3 amino acids: CASSDRDRGVHYEQYF. The CDR3 DNA sequence: TGCGCCAGCAGTGACCGTGACAGGGGGGTACACTACGAGCAGTACTTC.

The table lists this clone with a few counts. J is TRBJ1-1 and V is TRBV28; tentatively, D is TRBD1 (5 bases). V shed 4 bases and J shed 2 bases, with 23 bases lying between them. Per germline, CDR1 MDHEN and CDR2 SYDVKM. This CDR3 has 18 residues. The CDR3 nucleotides are TGTGCCAGCAGTTCGTATGGGGCGGGAGGGACTTACAACACTGAAGCTTTCTTT. This sequence encodes CASSSYGAGGTYNTEAFF. Drawing the rest from reference TRBV28 and TRBJ1-1, the complete variable domain is DVKVTQSSRYLVKRTGEKVFLECVQDMDHENMFWYRQDPGLGLRLIYFSYDVKMKEKGDIPEGYSVSREKKERFSLILESASTNQTSMYLCASSSYGAGGTYNTEAFFGQGTRLTVV.

The chain recombines TRBV21-1 with TRBJ2-7; the table's TRBD1 call for D was not verified on the DNA. TRBV21-1 constitutes a pseudogene. The CDR3 consists of 13 residues. The CDR3 sequence: CASSGPCIYEQYF. The CDR3 region has the DNA TGTGCCAGCAGCGGCCCTTGTATCTACGAGCAGTACTTC.

J is TRBJ1-5 and V is TRBV6-6; a weak D match, TRBD1 (5 bases). V gave up 2 bases and J gave up 8 bases, with 13 bases separating them. Germline V gene lookup returns CDR1 MNHNY and CDR2 SVGAGI (reference sequence). The length of the CDR3 is 14 residues. DNA of the CDR3: TGTGCCAGCAGTTACGGGGGGTTCAAGGAGCCCCAGCATTTT. Translation gives CASSYGGFKEPQHF.

This chain uses TRBV4-1 with TRBJ1-1; D is possibly TRBD1 (5 bases). There are 13 residues in the CDR3. Germline V gives CDR1 MGHRA, CDR2 YSYEKL. V lost 8 bases and J lost 1, with 11 bases in between. The CDR3 region is CASRPGGNTEAFF. The CDR3 DNA follows: TGCGCCAGCCGACCCGGGGGGAACACTGAAGCTTTCTTT.

This chain uses TRBV29-1 with TRBJ2-7; 12 nucleotides align to TRBD2. V was clipped by 6 bases and J by 7 bases; unmatched bases: 10. This CDR3 region has 14 residues. Germline V gene lookup returns CDR1 SQVTM and CDR2 ANQGSEA. CDR3 sequence reads: CSVRASGGAREQYF. CDR3 in DNA: TGCAGCGTGCGAGCTAGCGGGGGGGCGCGTGAGCAGTACTTC.

The chain couples TRBV5-8 to TRBJ2-4, with TRBD2 matching over 9 bases. The CDR3 has 18 amino acids. CDR1 is SGHTS, CDR2 YDEGEE, per germline. The ends lost 2 bases at V and 0 bases at J; junction bases unmatched: 9. CDR3 sequence reads: CASSLERGVLLAKNIQYF. The CDR3 coding sequence is TGTGCCAGCAGCTTAGAGCGGGGGGTTCTACTAGCCAAAAACATTCAGTACTTC.

Here the CDR3 DNA reads TGTGCCAGCAGCTTGGCAGGGGGCCTTGGCTACACCTTC. This codes for CASSLAGGLGYTF. This chain uses TRBV5-4 with TRBJ1-2, with TRBD1 matching 8 bases. The CDR3 loop spans 13 amino acids. V was pared by 0 bases and J by 7 bases, with 2 bases of the junction left unmatched. Germline lookup yields CDR1 SGHNT and CDR2 YYREEE (reference sequence).

This clone appeared a few times. The CDR3 sequence: CASSQRQGANEKLFF. Written as DNA, the CDR3 is TGCGCCAGCAGCCAGCGACAGGGGGCTAATGAAAAACTGTTTTTT. The chain employs TRBV4-1 and TRBJ1-4, with 9 nucleotides matching TRBD1. J was trimmed by 3 bases and V by 3 bases; bases with no gene match: 2. This CDR3 is 15 amino acids long. Germline V CDR1 and CDR2: MGHRA, YSYEKL.

The rearrangement joins TRBV4-2 to TRBJ2-2; D call uncertain. Germline CDR1 reads LGHNA; CDR2 reads YNFKEQ. V was shortened by 7 bases and J by 1 base, with 10 bases between the two germline ends. This CDR3 has 14 residues. CDR3 in DNA: TGTGCCAGCACAATACTTGTGAACACCGGGGAGCTGTTTTTT. This sequence encodes CASTILVNTGELFF.

For the CDR3, the DNA is TGTGCCAGCAGTGAAGGGGGGAGGGTCTACGAGCAGTACTTC. Translating it yields CASSEGGRVYEQYF. The chain combines TRBV6-1 with TRBJ2-7, with TRBD2 matching over 7 bases. V shed 1 base and J 3 bases; nucleotides not matched to a gene: 3. Germline CDR1 reads MNHNS; CDR2 reads SASEGT. The length of the CDR3 is 14 residues.

Many counts were recorded for this clone. The V call is TRBV7-9, the J call TRBJ1-1, with D perhaps matching TRBD1 (6 bases). Trimming removed 10 bases at V and 2 bases at J, with 17 bases between. This CDR3 has 14 amino acids. Germline V gives CDR1 SEHNR, CDR2 FQNEAQ (reference sequence). Written as DNA, the CDR3 is TGTGCCATAGAAGGCAGGGGCGGAAACACTGAAGCTTTCTTT. Protein product: CAIEGRGGNTEAFF.

This clone has just a few counts. DNA for the CDR3: TGTGCAGCGAGGGCGGGGGGACTACTCACAGATACGCAGTATTTT. This codes for CAARAGGLLTDTQYF. The rearrangement joins TRBV6-5 to TRBJ2-3; 8 bases fit TRBD2. Germline V gene data show CDR1 as MNHEY and CDR2 as SVGAGI. The CDR3 has 15 residues.

This clone was counted between two and nine times. The chain links TRBV6-5 to TRBJ1-5, with unresolved D. Germline V gene data show CDR1 as MNHEY and CDR2 as SVGAGI. Trimming stripped 5 bases from V and 3 bases from J, with 11 bases between. The CDR3 is 14 residues long. CDR3 region: CASSQQFFNQPQHF. Written as DNA, the CDR3 is TGTGCCAGCAGTCAACAGTTCTTCAATCAGCCCCAGCATTTT.

The sample holds a few counts of this clone. The J gene is TRBJ2-1, the V gene TRBV5-4; D not certain. Germline CDR1 reads SGHNT; CDR2 reads YYREEE (reference sequence). The CDR3 totals 14 residues. V was trimmed by 7 bases and J by 0 bases, leaving 11 bases between them. Here the CDR3 DNA reads TGTGCCAGCTCAACGGTAAGCTCCTACAATGAGCAGTTCTTC. Translation gives CASSTVSSYNEQFF.

This sequence joins TRBV5-1 and TRBJ1-2; TRBD1 might be the D (5 bases). The germline CDR1 and CDR2 sequences are SGHRS and YFSETQ. Trimming removed 2 bases at V and 4 bases at J, with 12 bases between. The CDR3 has 14 residues. CDR3 nucleotides: TGCGCCAGCAGCTTATTGGGGCCCAGCTATGGCTACACCTTC. It specifies CASSLLGPSYGYTF.

This clone has only a few counts. The chain uses TRBV19 and TRBJ2-7; possible D gene TRBD1, 6 bases. The CDR3 sequence is 14 residues long. Germline CDR1 is LNHDA and CDR2 is SQIVND (reference sequence). V was shortened by 3 bases and J by 5 bases, with 14 bases between the two germline ends. The CDR3, as DNA: TGTGCCAGTAGTATGGGGGCAGGGTCCCACGAGCAGTACTTC. Translation gives CASSMGAGSHEQYF. Full variable domain (outside the CDR3, taken from reference TRBV19 and TRBJ2-7): DGGITQSPKYLFRKEGQNVTLSCEQNLNHDAMYWYRQDPGQGLRLIYYSQIVNDFQKGDIAEGYSVSREKKESFPLTVTSAQKNPTAFYLCASSMGAGSHEQYFGPGTRLTVT.

The chain joins TRBV30 to TRBJ2-7; D unclear. Germline loops: CDR1 GTSNPN, CDR2 SVGIG (reference sequence). The V end was cut by 5 bases, the J end by 1 base, with 6 bases between. The CDR3 extends over 11 amino acids. Here the CDR3 reads CAWGQSYEQYF. CDR3 sequence (DNA): TGTGCCTGGGGTCAATCCTACGAGCAGTACTTC.

The rearrangement links TRBV5-4 to TRBJ1-4; D might be TRBD1 (5 bases). Between the trimmed V and J ends, which lost 1 base and 5 bases, there was a span of 9 bases. Per germline, CDR1 SGHNT and CDR2 YYREEE (reference sequence). CDR3 length: 14 amino acids. CDR3 amino acids: CASSLTGANEKLFF. CDR3 DNA sequence: TGTGCCAGCAGCTTGACAGGAGCGAATGAAAAACTGTTTTTT.

The chain couples TRBV7-8 to TRBJ1-5; 8 bases agree with TRBD1. The length of the CDR3 is 16 residues. Germline lookup yields CDR1 SGHVS and CDR2 FQNEAQ. The V segment lost 2 bases and the J segment 1 base; nucleotides outside the gene matches: 4. The CDR3 here is CASSLRRTGSNQPQHF. As DNA, the CDR3 is TGTGCCAGCAGCTTAAGGCGGACAGGGAGCAATCAGCCCCAGCATTTT.

Only one count was recorded for this clone. The V call is TRBV5-4, the J call TRBJ2-5, with 12 positions matching TRBD2. CDR1 SGHNT and CDR2 YYREEE come from the germline V gene (reference sequence). The length of the CDR3 is 16 residues. Trimming took 4 bases from V and 5 from J; bases not matched to a gene: 9. CDR3 bases: TGTGCCAGCAGCCCGCGGACTAGCGGGGTAGGGGAGACCCAGTACTTC. It encodes CASSPRTSGVGETQYF.

The chain combines TRBV7-8 with TRBJ1-4; D remains ambiguous. CDR1 and CDR2 (germline): SGHVS, FQNEAQ. The CDR3 has 14 amino acids. Trimming took 5 bases from V and 0 from J, leaving 7 bases between them. Written as DNA, the CDR3 is TGTGCCAGCAGCCGGACTGCAACTAATGAAAAACTGTTTTTT. Its translation is CASSRTATNEKLFF.

CDR3 amino acids: CASSSRDRGGEQYF. The CDR3 DNA is TGCGCCAGCAGCTCCCGGGACAGGGGGGGAGAGCAGTACTTC. The chain combines TRBV5-1 with TRBJ2-7; 11 nucleotides align to TRBD1. Germline V gene sequence: CDR1 SGHRS, CDR2 YFSETQ. V lost 3 bases, J lost 7 bases, and 6 bases stayed unmatched. The CDR3 runs to 14 residues.